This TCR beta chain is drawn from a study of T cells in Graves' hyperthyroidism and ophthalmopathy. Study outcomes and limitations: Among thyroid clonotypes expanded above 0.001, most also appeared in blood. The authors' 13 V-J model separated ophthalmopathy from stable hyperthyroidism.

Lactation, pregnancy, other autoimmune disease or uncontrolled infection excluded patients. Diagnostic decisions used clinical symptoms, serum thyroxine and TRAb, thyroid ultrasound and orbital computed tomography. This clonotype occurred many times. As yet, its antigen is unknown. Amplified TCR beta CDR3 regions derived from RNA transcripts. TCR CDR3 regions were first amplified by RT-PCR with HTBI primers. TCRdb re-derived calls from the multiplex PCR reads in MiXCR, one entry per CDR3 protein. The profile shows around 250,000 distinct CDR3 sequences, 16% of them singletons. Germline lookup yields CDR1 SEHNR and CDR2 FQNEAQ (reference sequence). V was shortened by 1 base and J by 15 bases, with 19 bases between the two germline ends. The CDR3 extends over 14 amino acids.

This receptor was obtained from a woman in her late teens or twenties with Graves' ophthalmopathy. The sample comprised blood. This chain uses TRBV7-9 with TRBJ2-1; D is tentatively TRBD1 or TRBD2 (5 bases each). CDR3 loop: CASSLGEGYETWFF. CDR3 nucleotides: TGTGCCAGCAGCTTAGGTGAGGGGTATGAGACTTGGTTCTTC.